A single sample gave rise to the 22 T cell receptor beta chains below, sequenced in a study of vaccination effects on CD4 cells after COVID-19. These TCRs are of unknown antigen specificity. Sequenced by immunoSEQ multiplex PCR; TCRdb stores in-frame clones only, minus some. The sample carries about 70,000 clones, 75% to 90% recorded once. With the ViraFEST assay, the study expanded antigen-specific CD4+ T cells using viral peptide pools, then sequenced them. An approximately ten-day culture period preceded the isolation of CD4+ T cells. Nucleocapsid antibody tests were negative, and the vaccine recipients had no prior SARS-CoV-2 infection. The sequencing used CD4+ T cells from PBMCs cultured with SARS-CoV-2 spike peptides, collected before COVID-19 vaccination. The receptor set was obtained from a human donor who received a COVID-19 vaccine.

The chain couples TRBV2 to TRBJ2-3, with 11 bases that match TRBD1. Germline V gene lookup returns CDR1 SNHLY and CDR2 FYNNEI. CDR3 size: 15 residues. V dropped 6 bases and J dropped 6; count of bases not matched to a gene: 8. The CDR3 reads CASRGGQGVSDTQYF. Here the CDR3 DNA reads TGTGCCAGCAGGGGGGGACAGGGGGTGTCGGATACGCAGTATTTT.

Written as DNA, the CDR3 is TGTGCCACCAGTGATGCTGGGACAGGGTTAAAAACAGATACGCAGTATTTT. This sequence encodes CATSDAGTGLKTDTQYF. The V gene is TRBV24-1, the J gene TRBJ2-3; 9 positions match TRBD1. In germline, CDR1 is KGHDR, CDR2 SFDVKD. The CDR3 is made up of 17 amino acids. V trimming: 3 bases; J trimming: 3 bases; junction bases outside the gene matches: 9.

The chain has TRBV6-5 and TRBJ2-5; D uncertain. CDR3 length: 13 amino acids. Germline CDR1 reads MNHEY; CDR2 reads SVGAGI. Trimming took 0 bases from V and 5 from J, leaving 7 bases between them. In DNA, the CDR3 is TGTGCCAGCAGTTACTCAGGGCTGGAGACCCAGTACTTC. Protein sequence: CASSYSGLETQYF.

This sequence joins TRBV3-1 (or the pseudogene TRBV3-2) and TRBJ1-5; no clear D gene. This CDR3 has 13 amino acids. V shed 4 bases and J shed 3 bases, with 7 bases lying between them. Looked up from germline, CDR1 is LGHDT and CDR2 is YNNKEL (reference sequence). The CDR3 region has the DNA TGTGCCAGCAGCCCCGGGCTCAATCAGCCCCAGCATTTT. Translated, it gives CASSPGLNQPQHF.

J is TRBJ1-6 and V is TRBV7-9; possibly TRBD1 for D (5 bases). With 4 bases removed from V and 8 bases from J, the gap between germline ends came to 15 bases. The germline CDR1 and CDR2 sequences are SEHNR and FQNEAQ (reference sequence). This CDR3 has 15 amino acids. CDR3 region: CASSSGTRDHSPLHF. The CDR3 nucleotides read TGTGCCAGCAGCTCCGGGACGCGGGATCATTCACCCCTCCACTTT.

V is TRBV3-1 (or the pseudogene TRBV3-2) and J is TRBJ1-2; the match to TRBD1 covers 9 bases. CDR1 and CDR2 (germline): LGHDT, YNNKEL (reference sequence). Trimming at V came to 4 bases and at J to 2 bases, leaving 5 bases not matched to a gene. This CDR3 has 15 amino acids. DNA of the CDR3: TGTGCCAGCAGCCCTATGACAGGGGGGAACTATGGCTACACCTTC. Translated, it gives CASSPMTGGNYGYTF.

The chain employs TRBV18 and TRBJ2-7; 7 positions agree with TRBD2. The V segment lost 2 bases and the J segment 2 bases; nucleotides outside the gene matches: 3. Germline CDR1 reads KGHSH; CDR2 reads LQKENI. The CDR3 length is 14 residues. CDR3: CASSPRGGTYEQYV. The CDR3 DNA reads as TGTGCCAGCTCACCAAGGGGAGGGACCTACGAGCAGTACGTC.

This chain connects TRBV4-2 to TRBJ2-3, with 8 positions matching TRBD2. The germline V gene encodes CDR1 LGHNA and CDR2 YNFKEQ. This CDR3 has 18 residues. The junction had 13 bases not matched to a gene; V was cut back by 5 bases and J by 0 bases. The CDR3 loop reads CASSGRSGGDSSTDTQYF. The DNA of the CDR3 is TGTGCCAGCAGCGGTCGCTCGGGGGGGGACTCTAGCACAGATACGCAGTATTTT.

This chain uses TRBV5-4 with TRBJ2-1; possibly TRBD2 for D (6 bases). V was shortened by 4 bases and J by 3 bases, with 14 bases between the two germline ends. The CDR3 totals 15 residues. Germline CDR1 reads SGHNT; CDR2 reads YYREEE (reference sequence). The CDR3 reads CASSTSAGNYNEQFF. CDR3 coding DNA: TGTGCCAGCAGCACCTCGGCGGGGAACTACAATGAGCAGTTCTTC.

The count of this clone is one. The V gene is TRBV24-1, the J gene TRBJ1-4; maybe TRBD1 (6 bases). Germline CDR1 reads KGHDR; CDR2 reads SFDVKD. Trimming took 5 bases from V and 2 from J, leaving 20 bases between them. The CDR3 totals 18 residues. DNA for the CDR3: TGTGCCACCAGTGGGAAGCCGGGACAACGTGTGACTAATGAAAAACTGTTTTTT. Protein: CATSGKPGQRVTNEKLFF.

This clone came up a few times. The chain links TRBV7-9 to TRBJ1-5, with 7 bases aligning to TRBD1. The germline V gene encodes CDR1 SEHNR and CDR2 FQNEAQ (reference sequence). CDR3 size: 16 residues. After removal of 1 base from V and 6 bases from J, the junction contained 9 bases not matched to a gene. This CDR3 is CASSLDPGGKSQPQHF. DNA for the CDR3: TGTGCCAGCAGCTTAGATCCAGGGGGTAAGAGTCAGCCCCAGCATTTT.

This clone has a handful of counts. The CDR3 sequence is CASSHDTSNNEQFF. Here the CDR3 DNA reads TGCGCCAGCAGCCACGATACTAGCAACAATGAGCAGTTCTTC. The chain links TRBV5-1 to TRBJ2-1; tentatively, D is TRBD2 (6 bases). V was cut by 4 bases and J by 5 bases, with 13 bases left in between. Per the germline V gene, CDR1 is SGHRS and CDR2 is YFSETQ. The CDR3 runs to 14 residues.

The V and J genes are TRBV18 and TRBJ1-4; 7 bases are a match to TRBD1. The length of the CDR3 is 15 residues. Germline assignment: CDR1 KGHSH and CDR2 LQKENI. The J segment lost 5 bases and the V segment lost 3 bases, leaving 6 bases of the junction unmatched. CDR3 residues: CASSPLAGGNEKLFF. CDR3 nucleotide sequence: TGTGCCAGCTCACCTCTGGCAGGGGGAAATGAAAAACTGTTTTTT.

The chain couples TRBV3-1 (or the pseudogene TRBV3-2) to TRBJ2-2, with a weak D call TRBD1 (7 bases). CDR3 length: 17 amino acids. The germline V gene encodes CDR1 LGHDT and CDR2 YNNKEL (reference sequence). The ends were cut back, 1 base at V and 2 bases at J, with 14 bases in the middle. The CDR3 sequence is CASSQGGRGDNTGELFF. The CDR3 DNA reads as TGTGCCAGCAGCCAAGGCGGCAGGGGGGACAACACCGGGGAGCTGTTTTTT.

The chain recombines TRBV27 with TRBJ2-2; perhaps TRBD1 as D (6 bases). The V and J ends lost 3 bases and 6 bases respectively, with 11 bases between them. From germline, CDR1 is MNHEY and CDR2 SMNVEV (reference sequence). The CDR3 is made up of 14 amino acids. In nucleotides, the CDR3 is TGTGCCAGCAGTTTTTACAGGGAAGCCGGGGAGCTGTTTTTT. Translated: CASSFYREAGELFF.

This clone was seen a single time. This chain uses TRBV7-9 with TRBJ1-3; D is perhaps TRBD1 (5 bases). The CDR3 sequence is 18 residues long. The V gene lost 5 bases and the J gene lost 0 bases, with 20 bases spanning the gap. Germline V CDR1 and CDR2: SEHNR, FQNEAQ (reference sequence). The DNA for the CDR3 is TGTGCCAGCAGCCGAACGGGCGACAGCTACTCCTCTGGAAACACCATATATTTT. Amino acids: CASSRTGDSYSSGNTIYF.

CDR3 in amino acids: CASIKAGGSSEAFF. Here the CDR3 DNA reads TGTGCCAGTATAAAAGCAGGGGGTTCCTCTGAAGCTTTCTTT. V and J are TRBV6-5 and TRBJ1-1; TRBD1 matches 7 bases. Per the germline V gene, CDR1 is MNHEY and CDR2 is SVGAGI. The CDR3 sequence is 14 residues long. Trimming took 9 bases from V and 6 from J; bases not matched to a gene: 13.

This clone has only one observation. This chain connects TRBV5-1 to TRBJ2-3; D may match TRBD1 or TRBD2 (5 bases each). The CDR3 sequence is 14 residues long. Per the germline V gene, CDR1 is SGHRS and CDR2 is YFSETQ. V was shortened by 3 bases and J by 7 bases, with 15 bases between the two germline ends. The CDR3 nucleotides read TGCGCCAGCAGCTCCGGGACCCAGGTGAATACGCAGTATTTT. Amino acids: CASSSGTQVNTQYF.

The V and J genes are TRBV19 and TRBJ1-3; D is undetermined. Germline values: CDR1 LNHDA, CDR2 SQIVND (reference sequence). The V end was cut by 5 bases, the J end by 4 bases, with 9 bases between. The CDR3 has 13 residues. The CDR3 coding sequence is TGTGCCAGTAGTCGGGCTGGAGGAAACACCATATATTTT. It yields the protein CASSRAGGNTIYF.

This chain joins TRBV30 and TRBJ1-1; D call uncertain. The CDR3 contains 12 residues. Looked up from germline, CDR1 is GTSNPN and CDR2 is SVGIG (reference sequence). CDR3 sequence: CIALAGNTEAFF. DNA for the CDR3: TGTATAGCCCTGGCAGGGAACACTGAAGCTTTCTTT. The full variable domain, rest sourced from reference TRBV30 and TRBJ1-1, is SQTIHQWPATLVQPVGSPLSLECTVEGTSNPNLYWYRQAAGRGLQLLFYSVGIGQISSEVPQNLSASRPQDRQFILSSKKLLLSDSGFYLCIALAGNTEAFFGQGTRLTVV.

This clone has only one observation. The chain recombines TRBV18 with TRBJ2-7, with 9 bases identical to TRBD1. The CDR3 contains 15 residues. V was pared by 3 bases and J by 1 base, with 4 bases of the junction left unmatched. Germline V gene sequence: CDR1 KGHSH, CDR2 LQKENI. The CDR3 sequence: CASSPGQGLSYEQYV. CDR3 coding DNA: TGTGCCAGCTCACCGGGACAGGGTTTATCCTACGAGCAGTACGTC.

V usage is TRBV2 and J usage is TRBJ2-2; D call uncertain. Germline V CDR1 and CDR2: SNHLY, FYNNEI. V shed 7 bases and J shed 5 bases, with 14 bases lying between them. The CDR3 has 14 residues. CDR3 residues: CASTDGWDTGELFF. The CDR3 nucleotides are TGTGCCAGCACCGACGGTTGGGATACCGGGGAGCTGTTTTTT.